This T cell receptor (beta chain) was sequenced during a study of CD8+ T cells in alopecia areata (dated by TCRdb to 2016 to 2018). In terms of the full investigation: In both human patients and the C3H/HeJ mouse model, the study applied high-throughput TCRbeta sequencing to look at T cell clonal expansion in alopecia areata. TCRbeta CDR3 regions were amplified by immunoSEQ multiplex PCR with 35 Vbeta forward and 13 Jbeta reverse primers. RNA was extracted with the PAXgene miRNA kit for fixed scalp, the miRNeasy kit for PBMCs, and the RNeasy kit for mouse skin. Scalp clonality was compared among normal scalp (n=4), patchy alopecia areata scalp (n=8), and alopecia totalis/universalis scalp (n=8). Human TCRbeta sequencing covered scalp tissue and sorted CD4+ and CD8+ peripheral blood T cells from patchy and totalis/universalis alopecia areata patients and healthy controls.

Lesional scalp punch biopsies and peripheral blood were obtained from alopecia areata patients. After PBMCs were isolated by density centrifugation and stained for CD3, CD4 and CD8, a FACSAria was used to sort CD4+ and CD8+ T cells. Untreated alopecia areata patients were recruited as part of a multicenter biomarker study. Blood CD8+ T cells from five or six biomarker-study patients were further sorted into NKG2D-low and NKG2D-high fractions. The paper as a whole reports these results and caveats: Scalp TCR repertoire analysis is complicated because resident alphabeta T cells in normal human skin are also sequenced, whereas mouse skin is dominated by gammadelta T cells. Lesional scalp, especially in alopecia totalis/universalis, showed higher clonality and more expanded CD8+ clones than normal scalp, suggesting antigenic drive. Shared TCR sequences between patients were less evident than in mice, which may be partly attributable to HLA diversity in the patient population.

Note on this clone: Its antigen is currently not known. No clone much larger than this one lies a single base away; base qualities are absent.

Spanning cysteine to phenylalanine, the CDR3 consists of 14 amino acids. This entry keeps only the CDR3 DNA: 42 bases, framed from base 1. The junction shows trimming of 4 bases on V and 0 bases on J, plus 8 bases between the germline ends. The germline V gene supplies CDR1 SGHDT and CDR2 YYEEEE. The library was prepared using the immunoSEQ multiplex PCR assay. For TCR sequencing, RNA was extracted from every sample and reverse transcribed into cDNA to serve as template. SuperScript III was used to make first-strand cDNA, primed with a 2:1 mix of oligo-dT and random hexamers. A synthetic immune receptor repertoire was used to gauge amplification bias, and whatever bias remained was removed computationally. On the study's bioinformatics: Raw reads were preprocessed to remove errors, and CDR3 was defined according to IMGT conventions as the region from the conserved cysteine to phenylalanine. Clonality was computed by normalizing Shannon entropy by log2 of the number of productive unique TCRs and subtracting the result from 1. Whether each scalp clone was CD4 or CD8 was inferred by checking scalp TCRbeta sequences against the CD4 and CD8 repertoires from sorted blood. TCRdb limited this immuneACCESS table to in-frame rearrangements with V and J called. A share of clones is missing; checked studies link under half to unresolved V genes, and the rest is unexplained. The D gene and trimming were derived from the DNA, and the V and J assignments and clone size from that table. This sample has approximately 130,000 clones in its table, and 47% of those were observed once. The top ten hold 10% of the sample.

Here the chain combines TRBV5-6 and TRBJ2-4, with the D gene not clear enough to name. The specimen sequenced was NKG2D-low CD8+ T cells sorted from blood. Sample cell subset or site, as interpreted from the label and publication: sorted CD8+ NKG2D-low blood T cells. The source is a human donor with alopecia areata. The bases read TGTGCCAGCAGCCAGCAGGCAGCCAAAAACATTCAGTACTTC. Translation gives CASSQQAAKNIQYF.